These 27 T cell receptor beta chains came from one sample sequenced in a study of identical twins. Each CDR3 protein gets one entry after TCRdb re-called the 5' RACE reads with MiXCR. Among under 900,000 distinct CDR3 sequences listed, about 20% were seen once. The sample was also reused in another study, on T cells expressing NK-cell markers.

Source material: PBMCs. Every receptor here comes from a woman aged 18-29 years in good health.

This clonotype was counted many times. This chain uses TRBV5-1 with TRBJ1-4; tentative D call: TRBD1 (5 bases). There are 15 residues in the CDR3. V was clipped by 0 bases and J by 7 bases, with 13 bases between them. The germline CDR1 and CDR2 sequences are SGHRS and YFSETQ. CDR3 in DNA: TGCGCCAGCAGCTTGGATGGGGCTCCGAGTGAAAAACTGTTTTTT. Protein product: CASSLDGAPSEKLFF.

CDR3 in amino acids: CASRGLANYNEQFF. The CDR3 coding sequence is TGTGCCAGCAGGGGACTAGCGAACTACAATGAGCAGTTCTTC. V usage is TRBV14 and J usage is TRBJ2-1; 10 bases fit TRBD2. There are 14 residues in the CDR3. From germline, CDR1 is SGHDN and CDR2 FVKESK. The V segment lost 6 bases and the J segment 3 bases; nucleotides outside the gene matches: 2.

The chain links TRBV20-1 to TRBJ2-1, with 14 bases matching TRBD2. The CDR3 totals 14 residues. Germline V gene lookup returns CDR1 DFQATT and CDR2 SNEGSKA (reference sequence). V lost 4 bases to trimming and J lost 12 bases; unmatched junction nucleotides: 8. The CDR3 is CSANGLAGGLGQFF. The CDR3 DNA is TGCAGTGCTAACGGACTAGCGGGAGGACTCGGGCAGTTCTTC.

This clonotype was seen at least ten times. The V and J genes are TRBV6-5 and TRBJ1-4; D is unclear. The CDR3 consists of 13 residues. Trimming pared 2 bases from V and 5 bases from J, leaving 6 bases between. CDR1 MNHEY and CDR2 SVGAGI come from the germline V gene. The CDR3 DNA reads as TGTGCCAGCAGTTACCGGAGAAATGAAAAACTGTTTTTT. Amino acid sequence: CASSYRRNEKLFF.

The chain has TRBV20-1 and TRBJ2-5; D assignment may be TRBD1 or TRBD2 (6 bases each). CDR3 size: 14 residues. Germline lookup yields CDR1 DFQATT and CDR2 SNEGSKA (reference sequence). V gave up 3 bases and J gave up 5 bases, with 16 bases separating them. The CDR3 here is CSASRPGAQETQYF. The CDR3 DNA is TGCAGTGCTAGTAGGCCGGGGGCCCAGGAGACCCAGTACTTC.

This clonotype was observed many times. This rearrangement joins TRBV3-1 to TRBJ2-3, with D perhaps matching TRBD2 (5 bases). V lost 4 bases and J 10 bases, leaving 12 bases between the germline ends. The length of the CDR3 is 12 residues. Germline V gene lookup returns CDR1 LGHDT and CDR2 YNNKEL (reference sequence). The CDR3 spells CASSPLGGAQYF. DNA of the CDR3: TGTGCCAGCAGCCCACTCGGAGGCGCGCAGTATTTT.

The genes are TRBV30 and TRBJ2-7; 9 bases are a match to TRBD1. CDR3 length: 15 amino acids. Per the germline V gene, CDR1 is GTSNPN and CDR2 is SVGIG (reference sequence). Trimming took 2 bases from V and 2 from J; bases not matched to a gene: 7. The CDR3 spells CAWSLVDRGPYEQYF. In nucleotides, the CDR3 is TGTGCCTGGAGTTTAGTGGACAGGGGTCCCTACGAGCAGTACTTC.

The chain has TRBV15 and TRBJ2-3, with TRBD2 identical over 12 bases. With V trimmed by 4 bases and J by 4 bases, 6 bases remained unmatched. The germline V gene has CDR1 LNHNV and CDR2 YYDKDF (reference sequence). The CDR3 extends over 16 amino acids. The CDR3: CATSNRLAGVADTQYF. CDR3 coding DNA: TGTGCCACCAGCAATAGACTAGCGGGAGTGGCAGATACGCAGTATTTT.

This clonotype has more than one count but fewer than ten. J is TRBJ2-2 and V is TRBV12-3 or TRBV12-4, with D unresolved. V was clipped by 6 bases and J by 2 bases, with 10 bases between them. CDR3 size: 14 residues. This CDR3 reads CASSSSFNTGELFF. In nucleotides, the CDR3 is TGTGCCAGCAGCTCCTCCTTTAACACCGGGGAGCTGTTTTTT.

V and J are TRBV5-1 and TRBJ1-2; D remains ambiguous. Germline CDR1 and CDR2: SGHRS and YFSETQ. This CDR3 is 12 amino acids long. The V end was cut by 0 bases, the J end by 9 bases, with 9 bases between. As DNA, the CDR3 is TGCGCCAGCAGCTTGGACGGTCTTCGCTACACCTTC. Protein product: CASSLDGLRYTF.

The chain combines TRBV20-1 with TRBJ2-7; 9 nucleotides align to TRBD1. This CDR3 contains 15 residues. J was trimmed by 6 bases and V by 2 bases; bases with no gene match: 11. The germline gives CDR1 DFQATT, CDR2 SNEGSKA (reference sequence). CDR3 region: CSARRRGQGTPEQYF. The CDR3 DNA sequence: TGCAGTGCTAGACGCCGAGGACAGGGGACCCCCGAGCAGTACTTC.

Concerning this clonotype: This may be a read error: a much more frequent sequence differs by one nucleotide. In DNA form, the CDR3 reads TGCAGAGGACGGGGACAAGAGACCCAGTACTTC. Protein product: CRGRGQETQYF. The chain is built from TRBV20-1 and TRBJ2-5, with D perhaps matching TRBD2 (5 bases). This CDR3 has 11 residues. Germline CDR1 and CDR2: DFQATT and SNEGSKA (reference sequence).

This clonotype has just a few counts. This rearrangement joins TRBV29-1 to TRBJ2-1, with D unresolved. CDR1 and CDR2 from the germline V gene are SQVTM and ANQGSEA. The CDR3 has 10 residues. With 7 bases removed from V and 4 bases from J, the gap between germline ends came to 5 bases. CDR3 nucleotides: TGCAGCGGGTGGTACAATGAGCAGTTCTTC. Protein product: CSGWYNEQFF.

This clonotype has just a few counts. The rearrangement links TRBV29-1 to TRBJ1-2; D ambiguous. Trimming stripped 0 bases from V and 4 bases from J, with 3 bases between. Germline V gives CDR1 SQVTM, CDR2 ANQGSEA. The CDR3 length is 11 residues. The CDR3 reads CSVEDLYGYTF. The CDR3 DNA is TGCAGCGTTGAAGATCTCTATGGCTACACCTTC.

This clonotype was detected many times. This chain links TRBV11-2 with TRBJ2-7, with 9 positions matching TRBD1. Germline V gene sequence: CDR1 SGHAT, CDR2 FQNNGV. The CDR3 totals 14 residues. With 2 bases clipped from V and 5 bases from J, the junction kept 4 bases outside the gene matches. The CDR3 nucleotides are TGTGCCAGCAGCTTAAGGGACAGGGTGCACGAGCAGTACTTC. This gives the protein CASSLRDRVHEQYF.

This clonotype appeared a few times. The J gene is TRBJ2-1, the V gene TRBV7-2; 11 positions match TRBD2. In germline, CDR1 is SGHTA, CDR2 FQGNSA. This CDR3 has 17 residues. V shed 7 bases, J shed 10 bases, and the junction held 18 bases outside the gene matches. For the CDR3, the DNA is TGTGCCAGCACCCGGACTAGCGGGCGATCTCACGCCAGAGAGCAGTTCTTC. Translating gives CASTRTSGRSHAREQFF.

This sequence joins TRBV7-2 and TRBJ2-1, with TRBD2 identical over 12 bases. The trim removed 3 bases at V and 5 bases at J, leaving 2 bases unmatched. CDR3 length equals 15 residues. CDR1 is SGHTA and CDR2 is FQGNSA in the germline V gene. The CDR3 DNA is TGTGCCAGCAGCTTGACTAGCGGGAGAAACAATGAGCAGTTCTTC. Translated: CASSLTSGRNNEQFF.

This clonotype has more than one count but fewer than ten. The genes are TRBV10-3 and TRBJ2-2, with 10 bases lining up with TRBD2. CDR3 length: 14 residues. CDR1 and CDR2 from the germline V gene are ENHRY and SYGVKD. Germline trimming cut 7 bases from V and 2 bases from J; bases unmatched to any gene: 1. The CDR3 coding sequence is TGTGCCATCACTAGCGGGGGAAACACCGGGGAGCTGTTTTTT. Protein product: CAITSGGNTGELFF.

This clonotype was seen a few times. V usage is TRBV18 and J usage is TRBJ2-7; D gene unclear. Germline loops: CDR1 KGHSH, CDR2 LQKENI. Trimming took off 3 bases at V and 4 bases at J, with 10 bases between the two ends. This CDR3 region has 13 residues. In DNA form, the CDR3 reads TGTGCCAGCTCACCCCTCCAGCGTTACGAGCAGTACTTC. It codes for CASSPLQRYEQYF.

The chain is built from TRBV12-3 or TRBV12-4 and TRBJ2-2; D gene unclear. The CDR3 is 11 amino acids. Trimming took off 3 bases at V and 13 bases at J, with 9 bases between the two ends. The DNA of the CDR3 is TGTGCCAGCAGTTTTGGAAGGTCGCTGTTTTTT. Its translation is CASSFGRSLFF.

The V gene is TRBV6-1, the J gene TRBJ1-5; D is unresolved. V was cut by 5 bases and J by 5 bases, with 10 bases left in between. Germline V gene lookup returns CDR1 MNHNS and CDR2 SASEGT. The CDR3 covers 13 residues. The CDR3: CASSPTYDQPQHF. The CDR3 DNA reads TGTGCCAGCAGTCCTACCTATGATCAGCCCCAGCATTTT.

This clonotype was seen only a few times. V usage is TRBV6-1 and J usage is TRBJ1-2; D is uncertain. The germline gives CDR1 MNHNS, CDR2 SASEGT. This CDR3 contains 13 residues. The ends were cut back, 3 bases at V and 2 bases at J, with 7 bases in the middle. The CDR3 nucleotides read TGTGCCAGCAGTGATGACGGCAACTATGGCTACACCTTC. Amino acids: CASSDDGNYGYTF.

This clonotype was seen a handful of times. V and J are TRBV5-1 and TRBJ2-1; D is uncertain. Germline assignment: CDR1 SGHRS and CDR2 YFSETQ. This CDR3 region has 15 residues. V lost 0 bases and J 4 bases, leaving 11 bases between the germline ends. This chain's CDR3 is CASSLGDSVYNEQFF. As DNA, the CDR3 is TGCGCCAGCAGCTTGGGAGATTCGGTTTACAATGAGCAGTTCTTC.

For this clonotype: The germline gene is not matched at one end of the junction; a read error may be the cause. The chain links TRBV29-1 to TRBJ2-5; 10 nucleotides line up with TRBD1. Germline V gives CDR1 SQVTM, CDR2 ANQGSEA. CDR3 length equals 13 residues. The CDR3 spells CNVETGGGETQYF. CDR3 sequence (DNA): TGCAACGTTGAGACAGGGGGCGGGGAGACCCAGTACTTC.

The chain employs TRBV10-3 and TRBJ2-5; 7 bases fit TRBD1. Per the germline V gene, CDR1 is ENHRY and CDR2 is SYGVKD. This CDR3 has 15 amino acids. After removal of 5 bases from V and 5 bases from J, the junction contained 11 bases not matched to a gene. CDR3 DNA sequence: TGTGCCATCAGTCAACACAGGGGTGAAGCGGAGACCCAGTACTTC. Translated, it gives CAISQHRGEAETQYF.

This clonotype was detected a few times. The chain couples TRBV20-1 to TRBJ2-7; 8 positions match TRBD2. Germline V lookup: CDR1 DFQATT, CDR2 SNEGSKA (reference sequence). CDR3 length: 14 amino acids. V shed 0 bases, J shed 3 bases, and the junction held 4 bases outside the gene matches. The CDR3 DNA is TGCAGTGCTAGAGATCCTGCGGGGGGCTACGAGCAGTACTTC. Its protein is CSARDPAGGYEQYF.

This clonotype was observed a handful of times. The V call is TRBV12-3 or TRBV12-4, the J call TRBJ2-1; the D gene could be TRBD1 or TRBD2 (5 bases each). The CDR3 spans 10 residues. Trimming pared 8 bases from V and 15 bases from J, leaving 14 bases between. CDR3 region: CASGRDPRFF. Here the CDR3 DNA reads TGTGCCAGCGGACGGGACCCTCGGTTCTTC.